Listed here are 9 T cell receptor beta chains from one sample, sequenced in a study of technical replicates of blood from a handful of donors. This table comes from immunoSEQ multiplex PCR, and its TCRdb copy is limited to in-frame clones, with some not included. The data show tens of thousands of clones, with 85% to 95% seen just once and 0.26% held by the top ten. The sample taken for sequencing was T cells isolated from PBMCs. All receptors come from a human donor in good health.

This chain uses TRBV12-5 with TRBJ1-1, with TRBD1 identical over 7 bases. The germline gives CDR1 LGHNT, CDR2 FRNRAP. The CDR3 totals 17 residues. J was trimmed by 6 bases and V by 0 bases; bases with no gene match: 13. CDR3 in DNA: TGTGCTAGTGGTTTGGTACAAACAGGGGAGACGGGGGCTGAAGCTTTCTTT. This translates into CASGLVQTGETGAEAFF.

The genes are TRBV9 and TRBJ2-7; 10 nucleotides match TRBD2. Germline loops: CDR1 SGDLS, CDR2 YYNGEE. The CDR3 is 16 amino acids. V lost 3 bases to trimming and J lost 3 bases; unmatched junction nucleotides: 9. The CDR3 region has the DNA TGTGCCAGCAGCGAGGGGCTAGCGGGGGAAGGCTACGAGCAGTACTTC. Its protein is CASSEGLAGEGYEQYF.

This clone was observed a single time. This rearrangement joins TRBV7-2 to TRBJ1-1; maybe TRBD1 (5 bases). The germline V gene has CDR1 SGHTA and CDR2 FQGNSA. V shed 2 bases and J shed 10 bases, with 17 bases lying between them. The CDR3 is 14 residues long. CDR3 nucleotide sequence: TGTGCCAGCAGCTTACTCCCAGGGCAAACGGGAGCTTTCTTT. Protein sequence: CASSLLPGQTGAFF.

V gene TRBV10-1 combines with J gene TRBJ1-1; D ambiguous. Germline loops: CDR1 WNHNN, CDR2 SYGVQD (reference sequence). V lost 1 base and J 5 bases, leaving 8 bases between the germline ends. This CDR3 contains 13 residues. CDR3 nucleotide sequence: TGCGCCAGCAGTGAGTTTGGGGAGACTGAAGCTTTCTTT. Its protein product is CASSEFGETEAFF.

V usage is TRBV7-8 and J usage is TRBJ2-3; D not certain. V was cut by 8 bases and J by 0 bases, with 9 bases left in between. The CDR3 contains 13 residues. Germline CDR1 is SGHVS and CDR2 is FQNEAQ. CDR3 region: CASRPTSTDTQYF. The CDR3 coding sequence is TGTGCCAGCCGCCCGACTAGCACAGATACGCAGTATTTT. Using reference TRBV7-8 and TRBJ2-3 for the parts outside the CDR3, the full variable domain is GAGVSQSPRYKVAKRGQDVALRCDPISGHVSLFWYQQALGQGPEFLTYFQNEAQLDKSGLPSDRFFAERPEGSVSTLKIQRTQQEDSAVYLCASRPTSTDTQYFGPGTRLTVL.

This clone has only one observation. CDR3 sequence (DNA): TGTGCCAGCAGCACACGGACAGAAGGGATGAACACTGAAGCTTTCTTT. It translates to CASSTRTEGMNTEAFF. The chain recombines TRBV13 with TRBJ1-1, with D maybe TRBD1 (6 bases). The CDR3 has 16 amino acids. Germline CDR1 PRHDT, CDR2 FYEKMQ (reference sequence). Trimming left V 5 bases short and J 0 bases short, with 16 bases between.

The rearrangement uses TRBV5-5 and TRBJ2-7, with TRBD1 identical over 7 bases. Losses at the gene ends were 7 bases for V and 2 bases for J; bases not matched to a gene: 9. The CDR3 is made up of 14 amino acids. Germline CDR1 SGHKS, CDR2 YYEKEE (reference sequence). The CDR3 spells CASYFGQGAYEQYF. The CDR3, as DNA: TGTGCCAGCTACTTCGGGCAGGGGGCCTACGAGCAGTACTTC.

The DNA for the CDR3 is TGTGCCAGCAGCTTACGGGCAGGGGTAGTAGAGACCCAGTACTTC. Translating gives CASSLRAGVVETQYF. The chain has TRBV7-3 and TRBJ2-5, with D tentatively TRBD1 (6 bases). Germline CDR1 reads SGHTA; CDR2 reads FQGTGA. V lost 2 bases and J 4 bases, leaving 14 bases between the germline ends. The CDR3 sequence is 15 residues long.

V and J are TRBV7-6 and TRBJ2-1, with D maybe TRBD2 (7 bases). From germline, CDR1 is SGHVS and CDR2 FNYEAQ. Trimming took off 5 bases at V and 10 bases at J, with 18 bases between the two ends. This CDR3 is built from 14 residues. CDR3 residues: CASSPGRGGGEQFF. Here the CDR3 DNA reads TGTGCCAGCAGCCCGGGGCGGGGCGGGGGCGAGCAGTTCTTC.